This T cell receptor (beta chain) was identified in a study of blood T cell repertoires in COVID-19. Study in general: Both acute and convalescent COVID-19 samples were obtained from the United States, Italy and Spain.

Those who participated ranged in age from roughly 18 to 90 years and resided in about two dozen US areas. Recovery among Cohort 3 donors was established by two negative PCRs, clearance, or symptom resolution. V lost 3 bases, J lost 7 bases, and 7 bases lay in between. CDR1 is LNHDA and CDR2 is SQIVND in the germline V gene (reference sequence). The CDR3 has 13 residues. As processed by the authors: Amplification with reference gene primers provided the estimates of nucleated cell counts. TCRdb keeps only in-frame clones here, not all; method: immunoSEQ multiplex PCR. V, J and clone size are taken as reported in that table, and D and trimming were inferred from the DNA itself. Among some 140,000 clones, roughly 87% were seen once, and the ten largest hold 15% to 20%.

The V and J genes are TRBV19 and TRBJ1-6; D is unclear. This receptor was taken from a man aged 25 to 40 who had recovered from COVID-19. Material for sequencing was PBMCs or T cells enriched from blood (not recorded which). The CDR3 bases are TGTGCCAGTAGTATGTCTCCGAATTCACCCCTCCACTTT. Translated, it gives CASSMSPNSPLHF.